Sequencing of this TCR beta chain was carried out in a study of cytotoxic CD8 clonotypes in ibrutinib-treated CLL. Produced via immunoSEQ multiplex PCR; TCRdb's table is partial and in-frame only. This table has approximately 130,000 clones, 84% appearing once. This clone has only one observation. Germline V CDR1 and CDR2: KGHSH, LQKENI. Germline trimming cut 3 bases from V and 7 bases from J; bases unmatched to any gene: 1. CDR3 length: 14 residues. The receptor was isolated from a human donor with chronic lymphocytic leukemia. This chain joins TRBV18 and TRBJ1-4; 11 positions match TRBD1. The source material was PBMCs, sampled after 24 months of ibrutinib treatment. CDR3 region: CASSPGTGGEKLFF. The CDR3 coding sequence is TGTGCCAGCTCACCCGGGACAGGGGGTGAAAAACTGTTTTTT.